Listed below are T cell receptor beta chains from one sample, sequenced in a study of blood T cell repertoires in COVID-19. Data came from immunoSEQ multiplex PCR; TCRdb stores just in-frame clones and leaves some out. The data contain more than 85,000 clones, roughly four fifths of them singletons. The sequencing sample was made of peripheral blood. These receptors originate from a woman aged 70 to 79 with acute or convalescent COVID-19. Each CDR3 is given with its conserved first and last residue. D genes are given only for firm matches. Size is omitted from some rows. Given values are once, few, many or a class for expanded clones.

d_call: NA
j_call: TRBJ1-5
v_call: TRBV7-8
clone_size: NA
cdr3_aa: CASTPRGGINQPQHF
cdr3_nt: TGTGCCAGCACCCCCCGGGGGGGAATTAATCAGCCCCAGCATTTT

d_call: TRBD2
j_call: TRBJ2-1
v_call: TRBV27
clone_size: NA
cdr3_aa: CASSMTSAVYNEQFF
cdr3_nt: TGTGCCAGCAGCATGACTAGCGCCGTCTACAATGAGCAGTTCTTC

d_call: NA
j_call: TRBJ2-7
v_call: TRBV5-5
clone_size: NA
cdr3_aa: CASSFRDMSSYEQYF
cdr3_nt: TGTGCCAGCAGCTTCCGGGACATGAGCTCCTACGAGCAGTACTTC

d_call: TRBD1
j_call: TRBJ1-1
v_call: TRBV4-3
clone_size: NA
cdr3_aa: CASSQAGTANTEAFF
cdr3_nt: TGCGCCAGCAGCCAAGCCGGGACAGCGAACACTGAAGCTTTCTTT

d_call: NA
j_call: TRBJ1-2
v_call: TRBV6-5
clone_size: NA
cdr3_aa: CASSYLRQDDGYTF
cdr3_nt: TGTGCCAGCAGTTACCTAAGACAGGACGATGGCTACACCTTC

d_call: NA
j_call: TRBJ2-1
v_call: TRBV6-2/TRBV6-3
clone_size: NA
cdr3_aa: CASSESINNEQFF
cdr3_nt: TGTGCCAGCAGTGAGTCCATTAACAATGAGCAGTTCTTC

d_call: NA
j_call: TRBJ1-4
v_call: TRBV4-3
clone_size: NA
cdr3_aa: CASSQDLTAANEKLFF
cdr3_nt: TGCGCCAGCAGCCAAGATCTAACCGCGGCTAATGAAAAACTGTTTTTT

d_call: TRBD1
j_call: TRBJ1-6
v_call: TRBV7-2
clone_size: NA
cdr3_aa: CASSSGTGRRNSPLHF
cdr3_nt: TGTGCCAGCAGCTCAGGGACAGGGAGGAGGAATTCACCCCTCCACTTT

d_call: NA
j_call: TRBJ2-5
v_call: TRBV4-3
clone_size: NA
cdr3_aa: CASSLRPGETQYF
cdr3_nt: TGCGCCAGCAGCCTCCGGCCGGGGGAGACCCAGTACTTC

d_call: NA
j_call: TRBJ1-4
v_call: TRBV28
clone_size: once
cdr3_aa: CASSHTMGGNEKLFF
cdr3_nt: TGTGCCAGCAGCCATACTATGGGGGGTAATGAAAAACTGTTTTTT

d_call: TRBD1
j_call: TRBJ1-2
v_call: TRBV9
clone_size: NA
cdr3_aa: CASSPGGPNYGYTF
cdr3_nt: TGTGCCAGCAGCCCAGGGGGCCCTAACTATGGCTACACCTTC

d_call: TRBD1
j_call: TRBJ1-3
v_call: TRBV4-2
clone_size: NA
cdr3_aa: CASSQNRGGNTIYF
cdr3_nt: TGTGCCAGCAGCCAAAACAGGGGAGGAAACACCATATATTTT

d_call: NA
j_call: TRBJ1-3
v_call: TRBV6-5
clone_size: NA
cdr3_aa: CASTASISGNTIYF
cdr3_nt: TGTGCCAGCACTGCGTCAATCTCTGGAAACACCATATATTTT

d_call: TRBD1
j_call: TRBJ1-2
v_call: TRBV19
clone_size: NA
cdr3_aa: CASSIADRVIYGYTF
cdr3_nt: TGTGCCAGTAGTATCGCGGACAGGGTCATTTATGGCTACACCTTC

d_call: NA
j_call: TRBJ1-1
v_call: TRBV5-4
clone_size: NA
cdr3_aa: CASSPLDSSTQAFF
cdr3_nt: TGTGCCAGCAGCCCCCTGGACTCGAGCACTCAAGCTTTCTTT

d_call: NA
j_call: TRBJ1-2
v_call: TRBV19
clone_size: few
cdr3_aa: CASSIPGYGYTF
cdr3_nt: TGTGCCAGTAGTATACCCGGGTATGGCTACACCTTC

d_call: TRBD2
j_call: TRBJ2-1
v_call: TRBV28
clone_size: NA
cdr3_aa: CASQISGGSSYNEQFF
cdr3_nt: TGTGCCAGCCAAATATCGGGGGGGAGCTCCTACAATGAGCAGTTCTTC

d_call: NA
j_call: TRBJ1-3
v_call: TRBV6-6
clone_size: NA
cdr3_aa: CASRASGSGNTIYF
cdr3_nt: TGTGCCAGCAGGGCCTCAGGCTCTGGAAACACCATATATTTT

d_call: TRBD2
j_call: TRBJ2-2
v_call: TRBV19
clone_size: few
cdr3_aa: CASSIAAGYHGGELFF
cdr3_nt: TGTGCCAGTAGTATCGCAGCGGGATATCACGGCGGGGAGCTGTTTTTT

d_call: TRBD2
j_call: TRBJ2-3
v_call: TRBV5-1
clone_size: NA
cdr3_aa: CASSLGLAGVDTQYF
cdr3_nt: TGCGCCAGCAGCTTGGGACTAGCGGGAGTAGATACGCAGTATTTT

d_call: TRBD1
j_call: TRBJ1-5
v_call: TRBV7-9
clone_size: NA
cdr3_aa: CASSPWTGEDQPQHF
cdr3_nt: TGTGCCAGCAGCCCGTGGACAGGGGAAGATCAGCCCCAGCATTTT

d_call: NA
j_call: TRBJ1-5
v_call: TRBV19
clone_size: NA
cdr3_aa: CASRAQGGSESRQPQHF
cdr3_nt: TGTGCCAGTAGAGCCCAAGGGGGATCGGAGTCTCGTCAGCCCCAGCATTTT

d_call: TRBD2
j_call: TRBJ2-6
v_call: TRBV9
clone_size: NA
cdr3_aa: CASSVESGGSGANVLTF
cdr3_nt: TGTGCCAGCAGCGTAGAGAGCGGGGGCTCTGGGGCCAACGTCCTGACTTTC

d_call: TRBD1
j_call: TRBJ1-5
v_call: TRBV29-1
clone_size: NA
cdr3_aa: CSVGQGAQPQHF
cdr3_nt: TGCAGCGTTGGACAGGGGGCTCAGCCCCAGCATTTT

d_call: NA
j_call: TRBJ2-7
v_call: TRBV4-1
clone_size: NA
cdr3_aa: CASSQEVSSYTRRLYEQYF
cdr3_nt: TGCGCCAGCAGCCAAGAAGTCAGTTCTTATACCCGTAGACTCTACGAGCAGTACTTC

d_call: TRBD2
j_call: TRBJ2-3
v_call: TRBV30
clone_size: NA
cdr3_aa: CANSLGGGADTQYF
cdr3_nt: TGTGCCAACTCACTCGGCGGGGGGGCAGATACGCAGTATTTT